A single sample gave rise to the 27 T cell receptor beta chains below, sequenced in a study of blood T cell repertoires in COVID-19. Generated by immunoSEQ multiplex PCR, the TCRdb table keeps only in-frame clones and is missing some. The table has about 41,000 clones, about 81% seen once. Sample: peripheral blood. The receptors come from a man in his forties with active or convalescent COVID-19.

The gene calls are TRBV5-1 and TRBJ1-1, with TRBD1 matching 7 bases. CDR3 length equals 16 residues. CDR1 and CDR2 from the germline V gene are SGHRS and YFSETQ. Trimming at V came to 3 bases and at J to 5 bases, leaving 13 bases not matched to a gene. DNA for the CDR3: TGCGCCAGCAGCTCCGCAGGGGGTGAGGGGATGACTGAAGCTTTCTTT. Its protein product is CASSSAGGEGMTEAFF. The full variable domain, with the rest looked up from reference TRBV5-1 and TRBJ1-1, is KAGVTQTPRYLIKTRGQQVTLSCSPISGHRSVSWYQQTPGQGLQFLFEYFSETQRNKGNFPGRFSGRQFSNSRSEMNVSTLELGDSALYLCASSSAGGEGMTEAFFGQGTRLTVV.

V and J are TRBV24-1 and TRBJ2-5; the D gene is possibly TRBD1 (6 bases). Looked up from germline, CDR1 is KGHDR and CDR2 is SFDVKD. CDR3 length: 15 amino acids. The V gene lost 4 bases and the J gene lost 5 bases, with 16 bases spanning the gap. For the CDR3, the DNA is TGTGCCACCAGTGACCCGGGACACCCCAGGGAGACCCAGTACTTC. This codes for CATSDPGHPRETQYF.

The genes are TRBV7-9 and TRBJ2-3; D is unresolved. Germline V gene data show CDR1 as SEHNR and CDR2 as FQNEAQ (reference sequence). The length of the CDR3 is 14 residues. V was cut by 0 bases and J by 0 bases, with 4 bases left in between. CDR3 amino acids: CASSLAGSTDTQYF. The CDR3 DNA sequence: TGTGCCAGCAGCTTAGCCGGGAGCACAGATACGCAGTATTTT. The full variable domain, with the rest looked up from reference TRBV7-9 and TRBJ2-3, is DTGVSQNPRHKITKRGQNVTFRCDPISEHNRLYWYRQTLGQGPEFLTYFQNEAQLEKSRLLSDRFSAERPKGSFSTLEIQRTEQGDSAMYLCASSLAGSTDTQYFGPGTRLTVL.

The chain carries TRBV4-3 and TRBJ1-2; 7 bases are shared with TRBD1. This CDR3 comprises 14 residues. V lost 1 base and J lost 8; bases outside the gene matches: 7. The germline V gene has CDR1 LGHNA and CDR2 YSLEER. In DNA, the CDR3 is TGCGCCAGCAGCCAAGGGGGACAGACTGAGGGCTACACCTTC. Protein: CASSQGGQTEGYTF.

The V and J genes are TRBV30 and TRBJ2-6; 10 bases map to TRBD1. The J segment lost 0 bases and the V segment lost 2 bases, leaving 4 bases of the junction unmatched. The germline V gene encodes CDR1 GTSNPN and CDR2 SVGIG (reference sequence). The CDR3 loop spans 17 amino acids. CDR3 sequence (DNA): TGTGCCTGGAGTTACCGGGACAGGGGCTCTGGGGCCAACGTCCTGACTTTC. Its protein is CAWSYRDRGSGANVLTF.

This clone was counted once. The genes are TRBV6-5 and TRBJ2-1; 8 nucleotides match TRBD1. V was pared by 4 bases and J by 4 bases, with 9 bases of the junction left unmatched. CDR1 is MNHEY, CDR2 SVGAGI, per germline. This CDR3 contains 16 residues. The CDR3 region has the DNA TGTGCCAGCAGTTCTCAGGACAGGGTCGCATACAATGAGCAGTTCTTC. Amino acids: CASSSQDRVAYNEQFF.

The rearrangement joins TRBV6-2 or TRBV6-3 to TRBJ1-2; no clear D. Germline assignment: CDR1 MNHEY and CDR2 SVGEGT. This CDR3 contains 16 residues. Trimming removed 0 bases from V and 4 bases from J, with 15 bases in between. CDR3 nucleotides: TGTGCCAGCAGTTACTCCGGTCAGGCACCAGGCTATGGCTACACCTTC. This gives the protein CASSYSGQAPGYGYTF.

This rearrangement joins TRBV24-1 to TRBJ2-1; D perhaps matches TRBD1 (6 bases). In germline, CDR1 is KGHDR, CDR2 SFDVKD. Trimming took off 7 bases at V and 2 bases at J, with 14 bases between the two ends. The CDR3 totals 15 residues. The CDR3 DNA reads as TGTGCCACCAGACAGGGTCCAGGGGCCTACAATGAGCAGTTCTTC. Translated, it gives CATRQGPGAYNEQFF.

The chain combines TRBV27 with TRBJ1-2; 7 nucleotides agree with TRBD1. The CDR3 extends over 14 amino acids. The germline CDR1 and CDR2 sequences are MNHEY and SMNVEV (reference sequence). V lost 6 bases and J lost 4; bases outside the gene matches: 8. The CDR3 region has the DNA TGTGCCAGCAGACCAGGGGGTTCCTCCTATGGCTACACCTTC. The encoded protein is CASRPGGSSYGYTF.

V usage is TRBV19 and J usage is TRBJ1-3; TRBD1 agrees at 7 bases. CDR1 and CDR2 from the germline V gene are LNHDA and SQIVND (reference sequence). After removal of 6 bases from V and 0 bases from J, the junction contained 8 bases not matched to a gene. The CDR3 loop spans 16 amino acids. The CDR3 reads CASRQDRTSSGNTIYF. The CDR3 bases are TGTGCCAGTAGACAGGACAGGACCAGCTCTGGAAACACCATATATTTT.

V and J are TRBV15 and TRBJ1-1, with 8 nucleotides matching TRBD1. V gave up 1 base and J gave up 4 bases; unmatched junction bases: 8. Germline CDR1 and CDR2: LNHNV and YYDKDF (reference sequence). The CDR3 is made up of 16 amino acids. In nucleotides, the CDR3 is TGTGCCACCAGCAGAGGGCTGAACAGGGGGGCCACTGAAGCTTTCTTT. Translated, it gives CATSRGLNRGATEAFF.

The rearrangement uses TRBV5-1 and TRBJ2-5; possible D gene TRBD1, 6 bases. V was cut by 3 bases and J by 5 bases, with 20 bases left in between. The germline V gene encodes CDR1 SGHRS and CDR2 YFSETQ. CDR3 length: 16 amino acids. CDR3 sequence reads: CASSSEVQGLGETQYF. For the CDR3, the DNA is TGCGCCAGCAGCTCCGAGGTACAGGGTTTAGGGGAGACCCAGTACTTC.

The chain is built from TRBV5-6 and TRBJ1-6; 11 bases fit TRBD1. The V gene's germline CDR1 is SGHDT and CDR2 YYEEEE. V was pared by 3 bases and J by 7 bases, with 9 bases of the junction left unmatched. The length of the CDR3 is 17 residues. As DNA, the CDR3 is TGTGCCAGCAGCTGGGGACAGGGGGGAATGCAAAATTCACCCCTCCACTTT. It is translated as CASSWGQGGMQNSPLHF. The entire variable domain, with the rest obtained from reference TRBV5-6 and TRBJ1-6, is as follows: DAGVTQSPTHLIKTRGQQVTLRCSPKSGHDTVSWYQQALGQGPQFIFQYYEEEERQRGNFPDRFSGHQFPNYSSELNVNALLLGDSALYLCASSWGQGGMQNSPLHFGNGTRLTVT.

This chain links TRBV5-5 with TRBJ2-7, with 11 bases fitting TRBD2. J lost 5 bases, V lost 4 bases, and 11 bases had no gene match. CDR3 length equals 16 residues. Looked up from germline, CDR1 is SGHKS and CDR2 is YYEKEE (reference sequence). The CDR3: CASSPYSGGAGHEQYF. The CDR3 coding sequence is TGTGCCAGCAGCCCCTATAGCGGGGGGGCCGGTCACGAGCAGTACTTC.

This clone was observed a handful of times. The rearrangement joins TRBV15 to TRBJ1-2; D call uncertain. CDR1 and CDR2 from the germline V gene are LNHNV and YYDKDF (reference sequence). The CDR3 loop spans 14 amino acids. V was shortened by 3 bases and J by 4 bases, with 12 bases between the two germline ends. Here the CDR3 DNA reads TGTGCCACCAGCAGTTGGGGAGGCGCCTATGGCTACACCTTC. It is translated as CATSSWGGAYGYTF.

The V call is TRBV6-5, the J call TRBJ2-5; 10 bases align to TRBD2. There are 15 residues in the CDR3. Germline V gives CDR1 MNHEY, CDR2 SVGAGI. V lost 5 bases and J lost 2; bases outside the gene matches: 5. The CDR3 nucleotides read TGTGCCAGCAGTCGCACTAGCGGGAATCAAGAGACCCAGTACTTC. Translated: CASSRTSGNQETQYF.

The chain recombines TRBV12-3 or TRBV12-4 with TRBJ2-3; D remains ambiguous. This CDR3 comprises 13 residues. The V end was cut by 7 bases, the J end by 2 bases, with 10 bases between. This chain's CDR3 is CASNTLATDTQYF. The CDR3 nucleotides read TGTGCCAGCAACACCTTGGCCACAGATACGCAGTATTTT.

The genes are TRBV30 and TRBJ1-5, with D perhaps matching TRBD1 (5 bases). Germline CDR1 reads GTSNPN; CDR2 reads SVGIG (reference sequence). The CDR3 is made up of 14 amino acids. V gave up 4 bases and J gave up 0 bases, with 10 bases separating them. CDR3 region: CAWNGGDSNQPQHF. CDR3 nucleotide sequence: TGTGCCTGGAACGGGGGAGATAGCAATCAGCCCCAGCATTTT.

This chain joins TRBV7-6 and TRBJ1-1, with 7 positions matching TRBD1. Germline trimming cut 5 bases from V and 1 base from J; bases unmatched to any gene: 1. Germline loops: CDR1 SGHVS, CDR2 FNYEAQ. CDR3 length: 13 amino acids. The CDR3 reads CASSRTGNTEAFF. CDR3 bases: TGTGCCAGCAGCCGGACAGGGAACACTGAAGCTTTCTTT.

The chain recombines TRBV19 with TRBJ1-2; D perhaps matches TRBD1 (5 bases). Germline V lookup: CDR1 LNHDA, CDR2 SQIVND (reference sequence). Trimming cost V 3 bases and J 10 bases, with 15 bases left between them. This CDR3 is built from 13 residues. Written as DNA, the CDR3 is TGTGCCAGTAGTATTCTTGGGGAGGGGCCCTACACCTTC. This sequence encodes CASSILGEGPYTF. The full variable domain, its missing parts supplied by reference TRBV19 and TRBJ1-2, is DGGITQSPKYLFRKEGQNVTLSCEQNLNHDAMYWYRQDPGQGLRLIYYSQIVNDFQKGDIAEGYSVSREKKESFPLTVTSAQKNPTAFYLCASSILGEGPYTFGSGTRLTVV.

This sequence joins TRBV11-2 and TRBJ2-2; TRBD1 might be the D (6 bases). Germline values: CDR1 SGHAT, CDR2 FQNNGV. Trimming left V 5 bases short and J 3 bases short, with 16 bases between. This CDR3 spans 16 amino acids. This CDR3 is CASSLVPGEYTGELFF. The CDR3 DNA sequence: TGTGCCAGCAGCCTTGTACCAGGGGAGTACACCGGGGAGCTGTTTTTT. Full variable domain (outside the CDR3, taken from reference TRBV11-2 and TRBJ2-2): EAGVAQSPRYKIIEKRQSVAFWCNPISGHATLYWYQQILGQGPKLLIQFQNNGVVDDSQLPKDRFSAERLKGVDSTLKIQPAKLEDSAVYLCASSLVPGEYTGELFFGEGSRLTVL.

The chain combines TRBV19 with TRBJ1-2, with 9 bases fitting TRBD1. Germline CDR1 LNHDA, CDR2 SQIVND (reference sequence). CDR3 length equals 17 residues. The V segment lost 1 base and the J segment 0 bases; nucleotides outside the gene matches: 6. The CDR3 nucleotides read TGTGCCAGTAGTATAGGGGGGACAGGGCCCACTAACTATGGCTACACCTTC. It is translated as CASSIGGTGPTNYGYTF.

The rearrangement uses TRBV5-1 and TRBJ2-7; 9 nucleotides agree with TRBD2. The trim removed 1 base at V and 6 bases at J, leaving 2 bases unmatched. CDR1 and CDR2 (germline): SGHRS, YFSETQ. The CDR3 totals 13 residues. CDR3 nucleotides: TGCGCCAGCAGCTTGTCTAGCGGGGTCGAGCAGTACTTC. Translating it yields CASSLSSGVEQYF.

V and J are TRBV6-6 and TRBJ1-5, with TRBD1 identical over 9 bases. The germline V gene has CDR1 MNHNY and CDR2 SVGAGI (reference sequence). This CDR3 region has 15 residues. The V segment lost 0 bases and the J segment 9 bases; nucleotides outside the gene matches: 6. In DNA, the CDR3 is TGTGCCAGCAGTTACTCGGGGGACAGGGATCGGCCCCAGCATTTT. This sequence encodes CASSYSGDRDRPQHF.

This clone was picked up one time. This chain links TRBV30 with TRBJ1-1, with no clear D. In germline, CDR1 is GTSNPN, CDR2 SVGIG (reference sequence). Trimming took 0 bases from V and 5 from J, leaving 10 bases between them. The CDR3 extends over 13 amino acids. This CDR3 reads CAWSVRSRTEAFF. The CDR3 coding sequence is TGTGCCTGGAGTGTAAGGAGTCGGACTGAAGCTTTCTTT.

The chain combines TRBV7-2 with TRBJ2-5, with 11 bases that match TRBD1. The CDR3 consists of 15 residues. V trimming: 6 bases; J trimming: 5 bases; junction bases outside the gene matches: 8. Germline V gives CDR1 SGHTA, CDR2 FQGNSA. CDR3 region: CASSFMGQGEETQYF. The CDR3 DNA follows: TGTGCCAGCAGTTTCATGGGACAGGGGGAGGAGACCCAGTACTTC.

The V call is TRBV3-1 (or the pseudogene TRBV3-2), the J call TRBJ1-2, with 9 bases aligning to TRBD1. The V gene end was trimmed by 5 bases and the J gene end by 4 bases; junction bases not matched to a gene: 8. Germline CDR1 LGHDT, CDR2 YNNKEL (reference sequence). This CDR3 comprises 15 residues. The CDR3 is CASSEGTGIFYGYTF. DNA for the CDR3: TGTGCCAGCAGCGAAGGGACAGGGATCTTCTATGGCTACACCTTC.